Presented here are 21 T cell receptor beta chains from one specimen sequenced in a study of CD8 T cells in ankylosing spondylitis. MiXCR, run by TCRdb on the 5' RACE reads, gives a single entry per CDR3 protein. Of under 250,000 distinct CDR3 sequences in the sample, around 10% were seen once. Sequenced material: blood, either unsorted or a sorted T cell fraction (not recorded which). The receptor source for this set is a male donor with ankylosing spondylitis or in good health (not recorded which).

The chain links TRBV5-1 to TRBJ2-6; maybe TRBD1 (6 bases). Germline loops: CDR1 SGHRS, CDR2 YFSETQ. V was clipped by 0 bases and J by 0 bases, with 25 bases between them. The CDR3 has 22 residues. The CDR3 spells CASSLGLLDWTESSSGANVLTF. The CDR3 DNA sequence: TGCGCCAGCAGCTTGGGCCTCCTTGATTGGACAGAGTCCTCCTCTGGGGCCAACGTCCTGACTTTC. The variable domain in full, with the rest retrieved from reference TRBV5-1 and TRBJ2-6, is KAGVTQTPRYLIKTRGQQVTLSCSPISGHRSVSWYQQTPGQGLQFLFEYFSETQRNKGNFPGRFSGRQFSNSRSEMNVSTLELGDSALYLCASSLGLLDWTESSSGANVLTFGAGSRLTVL.

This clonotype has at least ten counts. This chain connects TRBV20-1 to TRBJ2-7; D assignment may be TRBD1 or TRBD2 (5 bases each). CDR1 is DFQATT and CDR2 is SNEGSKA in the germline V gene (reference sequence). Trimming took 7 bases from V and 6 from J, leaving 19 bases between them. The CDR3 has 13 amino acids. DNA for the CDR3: TGCAGTGTTTTAGTGGGGACCTCGCCCGAGCAGTACTTC. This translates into CSVLVGTSPEQYF.

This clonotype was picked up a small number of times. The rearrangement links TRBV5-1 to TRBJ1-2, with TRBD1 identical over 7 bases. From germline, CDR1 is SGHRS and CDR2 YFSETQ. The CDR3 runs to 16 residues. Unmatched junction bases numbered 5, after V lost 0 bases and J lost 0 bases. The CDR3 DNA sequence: TGCGCCAGCAGCTTGGGCGCGACAGGGTCTAACTATGGCTACACCTTC. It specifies CASSLGATGSNYGYTF.

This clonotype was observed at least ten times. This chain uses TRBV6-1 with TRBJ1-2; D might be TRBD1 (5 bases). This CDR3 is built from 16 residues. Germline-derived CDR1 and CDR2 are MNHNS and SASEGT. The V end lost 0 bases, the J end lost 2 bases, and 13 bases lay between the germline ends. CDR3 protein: CASSEASPRANYGYTF. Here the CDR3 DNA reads TGTGCCAGCAGTGAAGCTAGTCCCAGGGCGAACTATGGCTACACCTTC.

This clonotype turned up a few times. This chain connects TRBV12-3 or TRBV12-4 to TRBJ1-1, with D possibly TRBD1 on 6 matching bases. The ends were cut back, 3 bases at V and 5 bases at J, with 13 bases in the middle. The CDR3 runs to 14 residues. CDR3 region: CASSLGGVKTEAFF. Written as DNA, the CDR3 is TGTGCCAGCAGTTTGGGGGGCGTAAAAACTGAAGCTTTCTTT.

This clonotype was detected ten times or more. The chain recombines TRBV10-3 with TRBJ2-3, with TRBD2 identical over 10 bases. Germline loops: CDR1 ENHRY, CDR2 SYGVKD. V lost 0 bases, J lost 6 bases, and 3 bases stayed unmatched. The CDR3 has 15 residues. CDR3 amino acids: CAISESASGSDTQYF. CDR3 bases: TGTGCCATCAGTGAGTCGGCTAGCGGGAGTGATACGCAGTATTTT.

The CDR3 DNA reads as TGTGCCAGCAGCCCGATTCCTAGCGGGGGGCCAGATACGCAGTATTTT. Protein sequence: CASSPIPSGGPDTQYF. The chain has TRBV7-3 and TRBJ2-3; 11 positions match TRBD2. V shed 5 bases and J 4 bases; nucleotides not matched to a gene: 8. CDR3 length equals 16 residues. The germline gives CDR1 SGHTA, CDR2 FQGTGA. Full variable domain (missing parts from reference TRBV7-3 and TRBJ2-3): GAGVSQTPSNKVTEKGKYVELRCDPISGHTALYWYRQSLGQGPEFLIYFQGTGAADDSGLPNDRFFAVRPEGSVSTLKIQRTERGDSAVYLCASSPIPSGGPDTQYFGPGTRLTVL.

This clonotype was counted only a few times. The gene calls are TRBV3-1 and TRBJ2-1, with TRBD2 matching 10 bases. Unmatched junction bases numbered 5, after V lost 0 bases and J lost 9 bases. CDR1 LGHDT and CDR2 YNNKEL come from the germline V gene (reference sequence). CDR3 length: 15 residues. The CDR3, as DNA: TGTGCCAGCAGCCAAGACGCTAGCGGGGGTGGTGAGCAGTTCTTC. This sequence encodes CASSQDASGGGEQFF.

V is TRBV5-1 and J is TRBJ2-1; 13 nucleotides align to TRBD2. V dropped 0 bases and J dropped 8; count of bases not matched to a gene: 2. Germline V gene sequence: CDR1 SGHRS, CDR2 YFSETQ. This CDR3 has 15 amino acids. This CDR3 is CASSLGLAGGHEQFF. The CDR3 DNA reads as TGCGCCAGCAGCTTGGGACTAGCGGGAGGTCATGAGCAGTTCTTC. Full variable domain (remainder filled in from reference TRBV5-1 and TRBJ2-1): KAGVTQTPRYLIKTRGQQVTLSCSPISGHRSVSWYQQTPGQGLQFLFEYFSETQRNKGNFPGRFSGRQFSNSRSEMNVSTLELGDSALYLCASSLGLAGGHEQFFGPGTRLTVL.

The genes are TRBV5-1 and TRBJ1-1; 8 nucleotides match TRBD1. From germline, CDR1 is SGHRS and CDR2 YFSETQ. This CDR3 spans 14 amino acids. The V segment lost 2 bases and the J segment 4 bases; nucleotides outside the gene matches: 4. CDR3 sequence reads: CASSLQGVGTEAFF. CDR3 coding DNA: TGCGCCAGCAGCTTACAGGGGGTTGGCACTGAAGCTTTCTTT.

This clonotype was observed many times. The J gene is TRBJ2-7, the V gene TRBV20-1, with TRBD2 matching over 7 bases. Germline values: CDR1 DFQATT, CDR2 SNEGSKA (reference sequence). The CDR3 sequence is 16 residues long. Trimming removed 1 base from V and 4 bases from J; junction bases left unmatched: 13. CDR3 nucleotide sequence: TGCAGTGCTAGAGGCCTGGGGGGGGACTCGTTTTACGAGCAGTACTTC. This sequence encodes CSARGLGGDSFYEQYF.

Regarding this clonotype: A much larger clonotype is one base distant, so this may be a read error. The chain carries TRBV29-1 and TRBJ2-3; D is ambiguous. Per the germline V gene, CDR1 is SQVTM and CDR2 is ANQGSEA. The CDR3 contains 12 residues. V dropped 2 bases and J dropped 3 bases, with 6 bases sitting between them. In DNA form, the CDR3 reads TGCAGCGTTGAAATGTTGACAGATACGCAGTATTTT. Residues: CSVEMLTDTQYF.

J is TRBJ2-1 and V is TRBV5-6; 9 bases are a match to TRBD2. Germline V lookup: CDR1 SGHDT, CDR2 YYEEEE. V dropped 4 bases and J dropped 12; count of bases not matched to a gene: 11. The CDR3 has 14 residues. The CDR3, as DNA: TGTGCCAGCAGCCCCCAAGAAGTAGCGGGAGTGCAGTTCTTC. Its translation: CASSPQEVAGVQFF.

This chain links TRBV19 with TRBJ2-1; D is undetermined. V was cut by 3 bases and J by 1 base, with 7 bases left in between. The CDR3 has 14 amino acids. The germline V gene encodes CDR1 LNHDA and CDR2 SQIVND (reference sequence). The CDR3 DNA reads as TGTGCCAGTAGTATGGGCTTATCCTACAATGAGCAGTTCTTC. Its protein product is CASSMGLSYNEQFF.

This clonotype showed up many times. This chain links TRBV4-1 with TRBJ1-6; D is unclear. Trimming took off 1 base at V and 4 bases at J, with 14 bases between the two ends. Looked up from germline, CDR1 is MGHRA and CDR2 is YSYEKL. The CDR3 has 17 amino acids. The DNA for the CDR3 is TGCGCCAGCAGCCAAGTTGTAGCACAGCAATATAATTCACCCCTCCACTTT. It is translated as CASSQVVAQQYNSPLHF.

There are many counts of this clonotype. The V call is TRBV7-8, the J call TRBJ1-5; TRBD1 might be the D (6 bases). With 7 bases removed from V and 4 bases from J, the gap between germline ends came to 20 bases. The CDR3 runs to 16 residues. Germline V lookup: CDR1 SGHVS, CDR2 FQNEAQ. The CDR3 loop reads CASTQGGLRLNQPQHF. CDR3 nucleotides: TGTGCCAGCACCCAAGGGGGTTTGCGATTAAATCAGCCCCAGCATTTT. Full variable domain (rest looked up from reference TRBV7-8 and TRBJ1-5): GAGVSQSPRYKVAKRGQDVALRCDPISGHVSLFWYQQALGQGPEFLTYFQNEAQLDKSGLPSDRFFAERPEGSVSTLKIQRTQQEDSAVYLCASTQGGLRLNQPQHFGDGTRLSIL.

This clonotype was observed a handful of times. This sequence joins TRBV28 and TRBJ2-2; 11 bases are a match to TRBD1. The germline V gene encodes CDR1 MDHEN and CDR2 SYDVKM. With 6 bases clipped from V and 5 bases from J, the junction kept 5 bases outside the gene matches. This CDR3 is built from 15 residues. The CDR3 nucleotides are TGTGCCAGCAGCTCCGGGACAGGGGGGACCGGGGAGCTGTTTTTT. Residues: CASSSGTGGTGELFF.

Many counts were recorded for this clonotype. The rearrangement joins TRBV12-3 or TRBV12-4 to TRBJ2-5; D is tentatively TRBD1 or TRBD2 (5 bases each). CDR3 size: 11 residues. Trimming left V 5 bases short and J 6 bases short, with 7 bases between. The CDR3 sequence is CASSGGKTQYF. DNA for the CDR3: TGTGCCAGCAGTGGGGGAAAGACCCAGTACTTC.

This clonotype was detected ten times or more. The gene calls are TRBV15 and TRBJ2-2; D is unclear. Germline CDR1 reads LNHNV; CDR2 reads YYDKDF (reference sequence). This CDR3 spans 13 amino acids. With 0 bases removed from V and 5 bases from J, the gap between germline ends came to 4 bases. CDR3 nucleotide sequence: TGTGCCACCAGCAGAGACGGGACCGGGGAGCTGTTTTTT. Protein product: CATSRDGTGELFF.

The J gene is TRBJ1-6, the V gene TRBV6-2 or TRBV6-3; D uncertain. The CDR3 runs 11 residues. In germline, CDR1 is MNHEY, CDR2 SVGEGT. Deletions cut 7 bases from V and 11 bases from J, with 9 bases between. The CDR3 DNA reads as TGTGCCAGCACCCCCGGAACACCCCTCCACTTT. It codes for CASTPGTPLHF.

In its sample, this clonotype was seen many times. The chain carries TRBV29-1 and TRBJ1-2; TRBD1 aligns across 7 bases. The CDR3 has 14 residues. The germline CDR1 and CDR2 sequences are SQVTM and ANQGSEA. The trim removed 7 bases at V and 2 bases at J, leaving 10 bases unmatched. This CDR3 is CSAPSQGKNYGYTF. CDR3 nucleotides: TGCAGCGCCCCGTCACAGGGGAAGAACTATGGCTACACCTTC.